Below are 21 T cell receptor beta chains sequenced from a single sample in a study of T cell repertoires in cytomegalovirus infection. One entry per CDR3 protein, called by TCRdb with MiXCR from the reads. The sample shows 290,000 or so distinct CDR3 sequences, roughly a quarter of them seen only once. The sample was PBMCs. These receptors were taken from a human donor in good health (CMV status not recorded). Some clones in this sample may be carry-over from other donors' samples.

This chain links TRBV28 with TRBJ1-1, with D possibly being TRBD1 (5 bases). CDR3 length equals 13 residues. The V gene lost 7 bases and the J gene lost 7 bases, with 16 bases spanning the gap. Per the germline V gene, CDR1 is MDHEN and CDR2 is SYDVKM. The CDR3 sequence is CASTLGGLLEAFF. The CDR3 coding sequence is TGTGCCAGCACCCTGGGGGGACTCCTTGAAGCTTTCTTT.

Comment on this clonotype: A much larger clonotype is one base distant, so this may be a read error. The rearrangement joins TRBV12-3 or TRBV12-4 to TRBJ2-3, with TRBD2 matching 8 bases. The trim removed 8 bases at V and 0 bases at J, leaving 4 bases unmatched. The CDR3 length is 14 residues. The CDR3 DNA sequence: TGTGCCAGCGGAGCTAGCGGGAGCACAGATACGCAGTATTTT. It is translated as CASGASGSTDTQYF.

The V gene is TRBV19, the J gene TRBJ1-2, with a weak D call TRBD1 (5 bases). The CDR3 is 15 amino acids. V was cut by 5 bases and J by 0 bases, with 13 bases left in between. Germline CDR1 is LNHDA and CDR2 is SQIVND (reference sequence). This CDR3 reads CASSEPGRANYGYTF. CDR3 nucleotide sequence: TGTGCCAGTAGTGAGCCCGGCAGGGCTAACTATGGCTACACCTTC.

At least ten counts were recorded for this clonotype. The rearrangement links TRBV7-2 to TRBJ1-1; D is undetermined. This CDR3 has 19 amino acids. Germline CDR1 is SGHTA and CDR2 is FQGNSA. V lost 7 bases and J lost 1, with 28 bases in between. The DNA of the CDR3 is TGTGCCAGCACCACTCGAAGAGGCCCCCGGAATCGTGGGAACACTGAAGCTTTCTTT. It codes for CASTTRRGPRNRGNTEAFF.

This clonotype was detected many times. The rearrangement joins TRBV12-3 or TRBV12-4 to TRBJ1-5; D unclear. CDR3 length: 14 amino acids. Trimming took 4 bases from V and 4 from J, leaving 11 bases between them. The CDR3 DNA is TGTGCCAGCAGTTCCCGACAACCGAATCAGCCCCAGCATTTT. Protein product: CASSSRQPNQPQHF.

This clonotype was found a few times. This sequence joins TRBV28 and TRBJ1-2, with D unresolved. The CDR3 has 12 residues. Germline V gives CDR1 MDHEN, CDR2 SYDVKM. With 4 bases removed from V and 4 bases from J, the gap between germline ends came to 7 bases. The CDR3 reads CASSSGRYGYTF. Written as DNA, the CDR3 is TGTGCCAGCAGTTCTGGACGCTATGGCTACACCTTC.

This clonotype has a count of ten or more. This chain joins TRBV7-3 and TRBJ1-1, with 12 positions matching TRBD1. This CDR3 spans 15 amino acids. Germline V gene sequence: CDR1 SGHTA, CDR2 FQGTGA. Trimming cost V 5 bases and J 5 bases; bases outside gene matches: 6. CDR3 protein: CASSPGTGGRTEAFF. The CDR3 DNA is TGTGCCAGCAGCCCGGGGACAGGGGGCCGGACTGAAGCTTTCTTT. Full variable domain (outside the CDR3, taken from reference TRBV7-3 and TRBJ1-1): GAGVSQTPSNKVTEKGKYVELRCDPISGHTALYWYRQSLGQGPEFLIYFQGTGAADDSGLPNDRFFAVRPEGSVSTLKIQRTERGDSAVYLCASSPGTGGRTEAFFGQGTRLTVV.

The gene calls are TRBV20-1 and TRBJ2-7; D ambiguous. V was shortened by 5 bases and J by 6 bases, with 17 bases between the two germline ends. Germline loops: CDR1 DFQATT, CDR2 SNEGSKA (reference sequence). CDR3 length: 13 amino acids. The CDR3 coding sequence is TGCAGTGCTCCACCTCGGGTTCGGGTCGAGCAGTACTTC. Amino acids: CSAPPRVRVEQYF.

This clonotype has more than one count but fewer than ten. V usage is TRBV11-2 and J usage is TRBJ2-2; D is unresolved. This CDR3 spans 13 amino acids. Trimming took 6 bases from V and 3 from J, leaving 8 bases between them. Germline V gives CDR1 SGHAT, CDR2 FQNNGV. The CDR3 region is CASSLIYTGELFF. CDR3 DNA: TGTGCCAGCAGTCTTATATACACCGGGGAGCTGTTTTTT.

This clonotype showed up many times. V is TRBV7-6 and J is TRBJ2-6; 8 bases are shared with TRBD1. The junction had 11 bases not matched to a gene; V was cut back by 5 bases and J by 2 bases. Germline V gene data show CDR1 as SGHVS and CDR2 as FNYEAQ. This CDR3 is 18 amino acids long. The CDR3 DNA reads as TGTGCCAGCAGCCGAAATTCGAAGACAGGGGCTGGGGCCAACGTCCTGACTTTC. The encoded protein is CASSRNSKTGAGANVLTF.

In this sample, this clonotype turned up a few times. The chain employs TRBV18 and TRBJ2-5, with TRBD2 matching 10 bases. This CDR3 region has 16 residues. V was clipped by 1 base and J by 7 bases; unmatched bases: 9. Germline CDR1 and CDR2: KGHSH and LQKENI. The CDR3 loop reads CASSPLNGLAEGTQYF. The CDR3 DNA follows: TGTGCCAGCTCACCACTGAATGGACTAGCGGAAGGGACCCAGTACTTC. The full variable domain, with the rest looked up from reference TRBV18 and TRBJ2-5, is NAGVMQNPRHLVRRRGQEARLRCSPMKGHSHVYWYRQLPEEGLKFMVYLQKENIIDESGMPKERFSAEFPKEGPSILRIQQVVRGDSAAYFCASSPLNGLAEGTQYFGPGTRLLVL.

The chain is built from TRBV4-1 and TRBJ2-1; possible D gene TRBD1, 6 bases. V lost 0 bases and J 0 bases, leaving 9 bases between the germline ends. The CDR3 consists of 16 residues. From germline, CDR1 is MGHRA and CDR2 YSYEKL. The CDR3 bases are TGCGCCAGCAGCCAAGATACAGGGTCCTCCTACAATGAGCAGTTCTTC. Protein: CASSQDTGSSYNEQFF.

The sample holds a few counts of this clonotype. The J gene is TRBJ1-1, the V gene TRBV20-1; weak D call: TRBD1 (6 bases). This CDR3 spans 13 amino acids. Germline V CDR1 and CDR2: DFQATT, SNEGSKA (reference sequence). In DNA form, the CDR3 reads TGCGGGGGGCGAGGGTGGACGAACACTGAAGCTTTCTTT. It encodes CGGRGWTNTEAFF.

There are a few counts of this clonotype. The chain recombines TRBV2 with TRBJ2-1; D unclear. The CDR3 consists of 13 residues. Deletions cut 7 bases from V and 0 bases from J, with 7 bases between. Germline V gene data show CDR1 as SNHLY and CDR2 as FYNNEI. The CDR3 DNA sequence: TGTGCCAGCAACCTAATCTCCTACAATGAGCAGTTCTTC. This codes for CASNLISYNEQFF.

This clonotype showed up just a few times. The chain uses TRBV5-1 and TRBJ2-1; D remains unclear. CDR1 SGHRS and CDR2 YFSETQ come from the germline V gene. V lost 2 bases and J lost 5, with 11 bases in between. CDR3 length: 14 amino acids. The CDR3 sequence is CASSFSRGDNEQFF. CDR3 in DNA: TGCGCCAGCAGCTTTTCGAGAGGAGACAATGAGCAGTTCTTC.

This clonotype was detected only a few times. The chain is built from TRBV28 and TRBJ2-7; TRBD2 matches at 11 bases. The CDR3 runs to 13 residues. Germline CDR1 and CDR2: MDHEN and SYDVKM. V lost 6 bases to trimming and J lost 7 bases; unmatched junction nucleotides: 5. CDR3 sequence reads: CASRGLAVGEQYF. CDR3 bases: TGTGCCAGCAGGGGACTAGCGGTGGGGGAGCAGTACTTC. The full variable domain, with the rest looked up from reference TRBV28 and TRBJ2-7, is DVKVTQSSRYLVKRTGEKVFLECVQDMDHENMFWYRQDPGLGLRLIYFSYDVKMKEKGDIPEGYSVSREKKERFSLILESASTNQTSMYLCASRGLAVGEQYFGPGTRLTVT.

The genes are TRBV12-3 or TRBV12-4 and TRBJ2-7; D might be TRBD2 (5 bases). The CDR3 contains 12 residues. The ends were cut back, 5 bases at V and 3 bases at J, with 8 bases in the middle. For the CDR3, the DNA is TGTGCCAGCAGTCCTAGCTACTACGAGCAGTACTTC. Translating it yields CASSPSYYEQYF.

In its sample, this clonotype was seen many times. V and J are TRBV7-9 and TRBJ1-6; 7 nucleotides match TRBD1. Germline V CDR1 and CDR2: SEHNR, FQNEAQ (reference sequence). Trimming took 7 bases from V and 8 from J; bases not matched to a gene: 8. This CDR3 spans 14 amino acids. CDR3 loop: CASTDREVYSPLHF. The CDR3 nucleotides are TGTGCCAGCACCGACAGGGAGGTGTATTCACCCCTCCACTTT.

This chain links TRBV5-1 with TRBJ1-5; D call uncertain. This CDR3 spans 14 amino acids. In germline, CDR1 is SGHRS, CDR2 YFSETQ. Deletions cut 4 bases from V and 9 bases from J, with 17 bases between. The CDR3 DNA reads as TGCGCCAGCAGCCCCGGGCTGACCGTAGGGCCCCAGCATTTT. Amino acid sequence: CASSPGLTVGPQHF.

This chain connects TRBV25-1 to TRBJ2-1, with 13 nucleotides matching TRBD2. There are 19 residues in the CDR3. V dropped 4 bases and J dropped 0; count of bases not matched to a gene: 9. Germline CDR1 MGHDK, CDR2 SYGVNS. The CDR3 sequence is CASSARTSGSGYSYNEQFF. CDR3 nucleotide sequence: TGTGCCAGCAGTGCCCGGACTAGCGGGAGCGGATACTCCTACAATGAGCAGTTCTTC.

This clonotype appeared once. The V call is TRBV19, the J call TRBJ2-7, with D perhaps matching TRBD2 (6 bases). The CDR3 extends over 13 amino acids. V dropped 9 bases and J dropped 3 bases, with 15 bases sitting between them. The germline V gene encodes CDR1 LNHDA and CDR2 SQIVND (reference sequence). CDR3 sequence: CASSGLLDYEQYF. The CDR3 nucleotides read TGTGCCAGCTCGGGACTGCTGGACTACGAGCAGTACTTC.